This TCR beta chain derives from a study of T cells expressing NK-cell markers. Study-wide background: Seven sequenced donors out of eight were HCMV-seropositive, one seronegative.

Study-wide results and limits: What remained unclear was the HCMV specificity of expanded NKG2C+ T cell clones.

With respect to this clonotype: Antigen: not known.

TCRdb reprocessed the 5' RACE reads, with one entry per CDR3 protein and no DNA. This table lists 90,000 to 130,000 distinct CDR3 sequences. Specimen: blood T cells: a sorted CD56 or NKG2C T cell subset, CD4+ or CD8+ T cells, or bulk PBMC T cells (not recorded which). This clonotype was obtained from a woman aged 18-69 years in good health.

CDR3 amino acids: CSARASGLAGVKGHEQYF. The chain is built from TRBV20-1 and TRBJ2-7; lacking DNA, the TRBD2 call made by TCRdb goes unchecked. Germline CDR1 is DFQATT and CDR2 is SNEGSKA (reference sequence). The CDR3 spans 18 residues.